One T cell receptor (beta chain) is described in this entry. This clone's antigen is unknown. Qualities for individual bases were not recorded, and no much larger clone is one base off. The library was generated by the immunoSEQ multiplex PCR assay. Rearranged TCR beta chain sequences were amplified using the hsTCRB Kit according to the manufacturer's protocol. Sequencing of TCRB libraries was carried out on an Illumina MiSeq. The original methods were these. The kit vendor's proprietary platform handled demultiplexing, trimming and gene mapping. In its TCRdb copy, this immuneACCESS table keeps in-frame sequences only and misses some clones. Where compared with another copy, unresolved V genes explain less than half of these, and the others have no known cause. D and trimming come from the DNA, and the V and J calls and clone size come from that table. The sample table records 40,000 or so clones; around 82% of these occur just once. The leading ten clones occupy under 20% of the sample.

Reading the germline V gene gives CDR1 LGHNA and CDR2 YNFKEQ. The junction shows trimming of 4 bases on V and 7 bases on J, plus 13 bases between the germline ends. The CDR3 has 14 amino acids, counting the end cysteine and phenylalanine. The retained sequence is limited to the CDR3, 42 bases, with the frame set at the first base. This sample was taken from a study of a mutant IDH1 vaccine in newly diagnosed glioma (dated by TCRdb to the early 2020s). In terms of the full investigation: Vaccination was initiated 4-6 weeks after radiotherapy alone, or concurrently with temozolomide cycles in the chemotherapy-containing groups. Of the 32 treated patients, approximately 62% were male and approximately 38% were female, and the mean age was approximately 40 years. Before enrollment, patients had received standard therapy of radiotherapy alone, temozolomide alone, or radiochemotherapy with temozolomide; most received the combination. The week-35 safety follow-up took place at visit V12, and the week-47 end of study took place at visit V13. Peripheral blood samples were drawn at six visits, namely V03 (baseline), V05, V07, V10, V12 and V13. For exploratory analyses, longitudinal TCRB deep sequencing was carried out in about two dozen treated patients wherever samples were available. Overall results and qualifications from the work: No apparent relationship was observed between pseudoprogression and alterations in the top peripheral T cell clonotypes detected by TCRB sequencing. Vaccine-induced immune responses across multiple MHC alleles were detected in 93.3% of patients. The authors noted that analyses of patient blood samples could not be reproduced because of sample limitations. Selection of PBMC samples for TCRB deep sequencing was based on availability.

Interpreted using the paper, the time point label stands for: week 47, end of study. Each vaccine dose was 300 ug of a 20-mer mutant IDH1 peptide in Montanide, given subcutaneously with topical imiquimod. Patients received eight vaccinations in weeks 1, 3, 5, 7, 11, 15, 19 and 23, corresponding to visits V03 through V10. The donors had newly diagnosed IDH1-mutant astrocytomas of WHO grade 3 or 4 that showed loss of nuclear ATRX. The samples were drawn from NOA16, a multicentre, single-arm, open-label phase I trial in Germany that tested a mutant IDH1 peptide vaccine in humans for the first time. The DNeasy Blood and Tissue Kit was used to extract genomic DNA from EDTA blood for TCRB sequencing.

The rearranged segments are TRBV4-2 and TRBJ2-2; TRBD1 might be the D gene, on 6 matching bases. This material consisted of PBMCs, taken from a glioma patient whose treatment included an IDH1 peptide vaccine. The receptor was derived from a man younger than 35 with glioma. Some clones in this sample may be carry-over from other donors' samples. The CDR3 reads as follows: CASSPQGMGGELFF. The DNA sequence is given as TGTGCCAGCAGCCCGCAGGGGATGGGCGGGGAGCTGTTTTTT.